This T cell receptor beta chain was recovered during a study of shared clonotypes between healthy human individuals. Turning to the study itself: Per donor, three plates held CD4 naive cells, three held CD4 memory, two held CD8 naive and one held CD8 memory.

Study-wide results and caveats: Sequencing depth was expected to influence donor clonotype sharing.

Details on this clone: The antigen remains unidentified.

Naive CD8 populations comprised CD45RO-negative cells positively selected for CCR7, excluding terminally differentiated effector memory CD45RA+ cells. Donors, without exception, were Caucasian adults residing in Nashville, Tennessee. V was pared by 5 bases and J by 1 base, with 15 bases between. This CDR3 is 15 amino acids long. The germline V gene has CDR1 SEHNR and CDR2 FQNEAQ (reference sequence). Per the study methods: Sequence data from immunoSEQ were junction-only and lacked quality scores; consequently, filtering differed. Sequencing was performed with immunoSEQ multiplex PCR; in TCRdb, only in-frame clones are kept and a portion is missing. Clone size and the V and J calls come from that table; the DNA yielded D and trimming. The sample carries 1.5 million to 2.5 million clones, about 95% recorded once.

Sequenced input: naive CD8+ T cells sorted from blood. The sequence was collected from a man in his late teens or twenties in good health. The chain carries TRBV7-9 and TRBJ2-7, with D possibly matching TRBD2 (7 bases). CDR3 in amino acids: CASSRGAGLSYEQYF. CDR3 nucleotide sequence: TGTGCCAGCAGCCGGGGGGCAGGGCTGTCCTACGAGCAGTACTTC.